This entry features one T cell receptor (beta chain) sequence. As yet, its antigen is unknown. This entry belongs to a study of cytomegalovirus exposure and HLA in healthy donors. Findings of the study overall: In a later analysis, DRB1 alleles had the most associated TCRs; HLA-C alleles the fewest. Across donors, presence/absence analyses took sequencing depth to be roughly uniform. Several top significant clusters appeared, in a later analysis, to be linked to common viral pathogens.

Trimming removed 2 bases from V and 11 bases from J, with 12 bases in between. Germline V gene data show CDR1 as SEHNR and CDR2 as FQNEAQ (reference sequence). The CDR3 is 12 residues long. PCR involved 60 Vbeta and 13 Jbeta primers. Authors' processing steps: A follow-up analysis tallied about 88 million unique TCR beta chains, roughly 11 million shared. The assay was immunoSEQ multiplex PCR, and TCRdb's table has in-frame clones only and misses some. From that table come the V and J calls and clone size; the DNA was used to work out D and trimming. Found here are 85,000 to 130,000 clones, about 70% of them singletons; the top ten hold over 2.5%.

Sequencing input: PBMCs. The sequence derives from a female donor in good health and CMV-seronegative. This chain links TRBV7-9 with TRBJ1-1; D may be TRBD1 (6 bases). Here the CDR3 DNA reads TGTGCCAGCAGCTTAAAACAGGGTCGGGCTTTCTTT. Translating gives CASSLKQGRAFF.